These 21 T cell receptor beta chains share one sample of origin, sequenced in a study of blood T cells in healthy people across ages. The use of a sample-barcoded 5' primer and a J-beta primer mix characterized a second PCR of 7 to 11 cycles. A single record per CDR3 protein comes from TCRdb applying MiXCR to the 5' RACE reads. Among roughly 1,700,000 distinct CDR3 sequences listed, about 28% were seen once. The sample taken for sequencing was blood. These receptors were collected from a woman in her 30s in good health.

This clonotype was seen repeatedly, ten times or more. The rearrangement joins TRBV9 to TRBJ2-7, with 8 bases identical to TRBD2. The junction had 6 bases not matched to a gene; V was cut back by 0 bases and J by 7 bases. CDR3 size: 14 residues. Per the germline V gene, CDR1 is SGDLS and CDR2 is YYNGEE. CDR3 nucleotide sequence: TGTGCCAGCAGCGTAGAAGCGGGAGTGGGGGAGCAGTACTTC. This codes for CASSVEAGVGEQYF. The full variable domain, its missing parts supplied by reference TRBV9 and TRBJ2-7, is DSGVTQTPKHLITATGQRVTLRCSPRSGDLSVYWYQQSLDQGLQFLIQYYNGEERAKGNILERFSAQQFPDLHSELNLSSLELGDSALYFCASSVEAGVGEQYFGPGTRLTVT.

This rearrangement joins TRBV11-2 to TRBJ2-3; TRBD2 matches 14 bases. V was clipped by 6 bases and J by 3 bases; unmatched bases: 20. This CDR3 contains 21 residues. Germline assignment: CDR1 SGHAT and CDR2 FQNNGV. CDR3 DNA sequence: TGTGCCAGCAGATCGATCCGTCGACTAGCGGGAGGGCCCAGTGGGACAGATACGCAGTATTTT. This codes for CASRSIRRLAGGPSGTDTQYF.

This clonotype was counted a few times. The chain is built from TRBV6-5 and TRBJ2-1; D possibly matches TRBD1 or TRBD2 (5 bases each). The CDR3 totals 15 residues. CDR1 is MNHEY, CDR2 SVGAGI, per germline. V lost 5 bases to trimming and J lost 7 bases, with 18 bases between them. The CDR3 DNA reads TGTGCCAGCAGTAACCGGGACCCAAAGCGGAATGAGCAGTTCTTC. Residues: CASSNRDPKRNEQFF.

V gene TRBV4-3 combines with J gene TRBJ2-5; D might be TRBD1 or TRBD2, each matching 6 bases. Germline CDR1 reads LGHNA; CDR2 reads YSLEER. The CDR3 extends over 15 amino acids. Trimming removed 1 base at V and 2 bases at J, with 11 bases between. DNA of the CDR3: TGCGCCAGCAGCCAAGGGGGCGGGACACAAGAGACCCAGTACTTC. Its protein product is CASSQGGGTQETQYF.

As concerns this clonotype: Its ends do not fully match the called genes, so a read error is possible. The rearrangement uses TRBV20-1 and TRBJ2-7; D ambiguous. Germline CDR1 reads DFQATT; CDR2 reads SNEGSKA (reference sequence). The CDR3 length is 12 residues. The CDR3 loop reads CGARSPYNEQYF. CDR3 nucleotide sequence: TGCGGTGCTAGATCGCCTTACAATGAGCAGTACTTC.

This clonotype was counted once. The V call is TRBV28, the J call TRBJ1-1; unclear D gene. V was pared by 3 bases and J by 0 bases, with 23 bases between. CDR3 length equals 19 residues. Looked up from germline, CDR1 is MDHEN and CDR2 is SYDVKM. In DNA, the CDR3 is TGTGCCAGCAGTTTCCCCTTGTCCGTGACCACCCCTATGAACACTGAAGCTTTCTTT. Protein sequence: CASSFPLSVTTPMNTEAFF.

The rearrangement links TRBV2 to TRBJ2-3; 9 positions agree with TRBD2. The CDR3 sequence is 14 residues long. After removal of 8 bases from V and 5 bases from J, the junction contained 8 bases not matched to a gene. Germline loops: CDR1 SNHLY, CDR2 FYNNEI. The CDR3 nucleotides are TGTGCCAGCCTCGGGGTAGCGGGGGAAGATACGCAGTATTTT. This translates into CASLGVAGEDTQYF.

This clonotype was recorded a few times. The CDR3 bases are TGTGCCATCAGTGCCATGGAGCAACTAGGGGGCTACACCTTC. Protein product: CAISAMEQLGGYTF. This chain links TRBV10-3 with TRBJ1-2; D is uncertain. With 4 bases removed from V and 8 bases from J, the gap between germline ends came to 17 bases. The germline V gene has CDR1 ENHRY and CDR2 SYGVKD. The length of the CDR3 is 14 residues.

This clonotype came up many times. The CDR3 spells CASSFRRQEQYF. For the CDR3, the DNA is TGTGCCAGCAGTTTTAGAAGACAAGAGCAGTACTTC. The chain uses TRBV12-3 or TRBV12-4 and TRBJ2-7; no reliable D call. This CDR3 contains 12 residues. V was cut by 3 bases and J by 7 bases, with 10 bases left in between.

Worth noting for this clonotype: The conserved phenylalanine or tryptophan normally closing the CDR3 is absent here, so this likely arose from a read error. The rearrangement joins TRBV7-6 to TRBJ1-2; D not resolved. The CDR3 is 12 residues long. Germline-derived CDR1 and CDR2 are SGHVS and FNYEAQ. This CDR3 reads CASSLVGYGYTV. CDR3 nucleotide sequence: TGTGCCAGTAGCTTAGTGGGGTATGGCTACACCGTC.

This clonotype was found once. Germline and junction disagree at one end, which may indicate a read error. The V call is TRBV5-4, the J call TRBJ1-2, with D maybe TRBD1 (6 bases). The CDR3 contains 14 residues. CDR1 and CDR2 (germline): SGHNT, YYREEE (reference sequence). CDR3 DNA sequence: TGTGTCAGCAGCTTGCCAGGGACATTGGATGGCTACACCTTC. Its translation: CVSSLPGTLDGYTF.

Only a few counts were recorded for this clonotype. At one end the junction does not follow the germline gene, possibly because of a read error. The chain employs TRBV5-1 and TRBJ1-1; D perhaps matches TRBD1 (6 bases). This CDR3 spans 15 amino acids. Germline CDR1 SGHRS, CDR2 YFSETQ. The chain's CDR3 is CASSRGSVGGTESFF. The CDR3, as DNA: TGCGCCAGCAGCAGAGGGAGCGTGGGGGGCACTGAATCTTTCTTT.

This clonotype was recorded once. The chain is built from TRBV3-1 and TRBJ1-1; D uncertain. With 3 bases removed from V and 7 bases from J, the gap between germline ends came to 12 bases. This CDR3 has 13 residues. Germline assignment: CDR1 LGHDT and CDR2 YNNKEL (reference sequence). CDR3 sequence reads: CASSQMVGVEAFF. As DNA, the CDR3 is TGTGCCAGCAGCCAGATGGTCGGAGTTGAAGCTTTCTTT. The complete variable domain, with remaining parts taken from reference TRBV3-1 and TRBJ1-1, reads DTAVSQTPKYLVTQMGNDKSIKCEQNLGHDTMYWYKQDSKKFLKIMFSYNNKELIINETVPNRFSPKSPDKAHLNLHINSLELGDSAVYFCASSQMVGVEAFFGQGTRLTVV.

About this clonotype: The junction does not match germline at one end; this may be a read error. The rearrangement links TRBV7-2 to TRBJ1-2; D remains unclear. This CDR3 spans 15 amino acids. Germline V CDR1 and CDR2: SGHTA, FQGNSA. This CDR3 reads CASSPRPAGDYGHTF. The DNA of the CDR3 is TGTGCCAGCAGCCCAAGACCCGCAGGCGACTATGGCCACACCTTC.

This rearrangement joins TRBV19 to TRBJ1-2; no clear D gene. CDR1 and CDR2 from the germline V gene are LNHDA and SQIVND (reference sequence). Trimming took off 7 bases at V and 1 base at J, with 22 bases between the two ends. CDR3 length: 17 amino acids. CDR3 DNA sequence: TGTGCCAGTACCCCGATGGAGGGAAGAGGAGGTAACTATGGCTACACCTTC. It yields the protein CASTPMEGRGGNYGYTF.

This clonotype occurred a few times. The gene calls are TRBV3-1 and TRBJ2-5; weak D call: TRBD2 (6 bases). V was trimmed by 4 bases and J by 0 bases, leaving 12 bases between them. Per the germline V gene, CDR1 is LGHDT and CDR2 is YNNKEL (reference sequence). CDR3 length: 15 residues. CDR3 bases: TGTGCCAGCAGCCCCAGGGCTAGCGACCAAGAGACCCAGTACTTC. This encodes CASSPRASDQETQYF.

This clonotype came up many times. The rearrangement uses TRBV9 and TRBJ2-7; 7 bases align to TRBD1. Germline CDR1 SGDLS, CDR2 YYNGEE. This CDR3 has 14 residues. J gave up 7 bases and V 4 bases, and 11 bases lay outside the gene matches. The CDR3 here is CASSFTGQFLEQYF. DNA for the CDR3: TGTGCCAGCAGCTTTACGGGACAGTTTCTGGAGCAGTACTTC.

The V gene is TRBV6-2 or TRBV6-3, the J gene TRBJ1-5; no firm D call. The CDR3 is 13 residues long. Trimming left V 7 bases short and J 10 bases short, with 17 bases between. From germline, CDR1 is MNHEY and CDR2 SVGEGT. The CDR3 region has the DNA TGTGCCAGCACCCCGGGTCCCGTCGGCCCCCAGCATTTT. It codes for CASTPGPVGPQHF.

This chain connects TRBV19 to TRBJ2-3; 9 bases map to TRBD2. Unmatched junction bases numbered 7, after V lost 5 bases and J lost 1 base. This CDR3 has 16 amino acids. CDR1 is LNHDA, CDR2 SQIVND, per germline (reference sequence). CDR3 sequence: CASSARASGGTDTQYF. The CDR3 DNA is TGTGCCAGTAGTGCTCGCGCTAGCGGGGGCACAGATACGCAGTATTTT.

The genes are TRBV7-2 and TRBJ2-5; 10 bases are a match to TRBD2. Germline V gene sequence: CDR1 SGHTA, CDR2 FQGNSA. After removal of 6 bases from V and 5 bases from J, the junction contained 9 bases not matched to a gene. This CDR3 is built from 15 residues. CDR3 nucleotides: TGTGCCAGCAGGTTCCTAGCGGGAGCCTTGGAGACCCAGTACTTC. Amino acids: CASRFLAGALETQYF. Full variable domain (missing parts from reference TRBV7-2 and TRBJ2-5): GAGVSQSPSNKVTEKGKDVELRCDPISGHTALYWYRQSLGQGLEFLIYFQGNSAPDKSGLPSDRFSAERTGGSVSTLTIQRTQQEDSAVYLCASRFLAGALETQYFGPGTRLLVL.

The chain uses TRBV10-3 and TRBJ1-1, with D hard to call. CDR1 is ENHRY and CDR2 is SYGVKD in the germline V gene. The V end was cut by 2 bases, the J end by 3 bases, with 4 bases between. The CDR3 sequence is 12 residues long. The chain's CDR3 is CAISEVYTEAFF. The CDR3 bases are TGTGCCATCAGTGAGGTCTACACTGAAGCTTTCTTT.